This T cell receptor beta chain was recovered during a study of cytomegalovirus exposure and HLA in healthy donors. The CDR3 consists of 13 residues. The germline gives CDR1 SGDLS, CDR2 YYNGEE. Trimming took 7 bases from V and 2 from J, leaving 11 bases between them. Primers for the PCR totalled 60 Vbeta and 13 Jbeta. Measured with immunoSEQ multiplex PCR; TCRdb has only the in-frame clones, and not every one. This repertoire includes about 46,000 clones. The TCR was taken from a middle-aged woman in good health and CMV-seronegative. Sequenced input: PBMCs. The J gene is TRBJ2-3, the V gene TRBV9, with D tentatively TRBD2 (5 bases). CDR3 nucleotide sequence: TGTGCCAGCTCGGTAGCGAACACAGATACGCAGTATTTT. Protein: CASSVANTDTQYF.